The clone carrying this T cell receptor (beta chain) has only a few counts. Other nucleotide sequences in the sample specify the same CDR3. This sample stems from a study of cytomegalovirus exposure and HLA in healthy donors. This CDR3 is 12 amino acids long. Trimming cost V 5 bases and J 7 bases, with 9 bases left between them. Per germline, CDR1 MNHEY and CDR2 SMNVEV (reference sequence). Researchers ran the PCR with 60 Vbeta and 13 Jbeta primers. Using immunoSEQ multiplex PCR, the repertoire was profiled, and TCRdb retains in-frame clones only, with some absent. Of 75,000 to 80,000 clones in the sample, around 65% were seen once.

The chain recombines TRBV27 with TRBJ2-1; D may be TRBD2 (6 bases). Sequencing was performed on PBMCs. This TCR derives from a man between 60 and 70 years old in good health and CMV-seropositive. As DNA, the CDR3 is TGTGCCAGCAGTCTAAGCGGGAATGAGCAGTTCTTC. This sequence encodes CASSLSGNEQFF.